This TCR beta chain was identified in a study of CD8+ T cells in alopecia areata. Study-wide background: A 6-month off-drug phase came after tofacitinib, which had lasted 6 to 18 months. Study results and limitations: Tissue-resident alphabeta T cells belonging to normal skin likewise get sequenced within scalp specimens. Sharing of TCRs across patients appeared less clear than in mice, possibly for HLA-related reasons.

Samples from alopecia areata patients were lesional scalp punch biopsies and peripheral blood. On this clone: Its antigen is not identified.

V gave up 6 bases and J gave up 8 bases, with 13 bases separating them. CDR3 length equals 12 residues. From germline, CDR1 is LNHDA and CDR2 SQIVND (reference sequence). Once RNA had been extracted, it was reverse transcribed into cDNA to act as the sequencing template. Some clones are missing from TCRdb's copy, which holds only in-frame ones; the method was immunoSEQ multiplex PCR. Of tens of thousands of clones in the sample, approximately 46% were seen once. This TCR came from a human donor with alopecia areata. Sample: CD8+ T cells sorted from blood, taken at week 0. The V call is TRBV19, the J call TRBJ1-1; D might be TRBD1 (5 bases). Written as DNA, the CDR3 is TGTGCCAGTAGACCGGGACCCCGGGAAGCTTTCTTT. Protein: CASRPGPREAFF.